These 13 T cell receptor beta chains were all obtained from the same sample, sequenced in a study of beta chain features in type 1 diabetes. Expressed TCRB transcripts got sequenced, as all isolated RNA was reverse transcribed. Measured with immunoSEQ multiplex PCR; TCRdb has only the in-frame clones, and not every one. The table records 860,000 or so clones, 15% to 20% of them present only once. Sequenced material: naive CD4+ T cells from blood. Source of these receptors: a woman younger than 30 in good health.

CDR3 bases: TGCGCCAGCAGTGAGAGCGGGAGCGACACCGGGGAGCTGTTTTTT. As protein: CASSESGSDTGELFF. The gene calls are TRBV4-3 and TRBJ2-2; 8 bases line up with TRBD2. CDR3 size: 15 residues. V was clipped by 6 bases and J by 3 bases; unmatched bases: 6. Germline CDR1 reads LGHNA; CDR2 reads YSLEER.

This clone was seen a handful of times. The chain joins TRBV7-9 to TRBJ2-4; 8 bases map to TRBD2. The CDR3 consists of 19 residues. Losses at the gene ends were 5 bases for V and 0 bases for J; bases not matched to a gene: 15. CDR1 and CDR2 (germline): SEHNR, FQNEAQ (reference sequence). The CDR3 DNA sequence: TGTGCCAGCAGCCTCCTCATTAGCGGGGCGGACTTAGCCAAAAACATTCAGTACTTC. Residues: CASSLLISGADLAKNIQYF.

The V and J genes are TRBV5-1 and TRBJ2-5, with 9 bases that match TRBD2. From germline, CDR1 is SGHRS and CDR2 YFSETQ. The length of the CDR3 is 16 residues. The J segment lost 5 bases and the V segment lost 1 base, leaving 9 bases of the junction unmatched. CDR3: CASSLWSSGSVETQYF. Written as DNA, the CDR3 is TGCGCCAGCAGCTTGTGGAGTAGCGGGAGCGTCGAGACCCAGTACTTC.

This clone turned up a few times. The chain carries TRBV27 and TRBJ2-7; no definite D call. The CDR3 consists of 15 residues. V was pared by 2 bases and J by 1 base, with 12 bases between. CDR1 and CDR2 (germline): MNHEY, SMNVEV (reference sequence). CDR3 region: CASSLGAAGSYEQYF. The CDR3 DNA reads TGTGCCAGCAGTTTAGGAGCAGCCGGTTCCTACGAGCAGTACTTC.

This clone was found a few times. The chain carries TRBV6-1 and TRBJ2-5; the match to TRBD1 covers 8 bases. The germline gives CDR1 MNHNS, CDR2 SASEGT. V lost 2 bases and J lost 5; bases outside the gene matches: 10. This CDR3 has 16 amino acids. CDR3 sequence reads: CASSEHPTGDGETQYF. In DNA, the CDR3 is TGTGCCAGCAGTGAACACCCGACAGGGGACGGGGAGACCCAGTACTTC.

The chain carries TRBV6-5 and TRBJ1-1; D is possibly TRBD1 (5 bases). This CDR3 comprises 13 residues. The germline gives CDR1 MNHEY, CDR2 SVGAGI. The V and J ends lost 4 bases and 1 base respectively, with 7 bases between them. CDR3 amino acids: CASSFTGNTEAFF. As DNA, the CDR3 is TGTGCCAGCAGTTTCACAGGGAACACTGAAGCTTTCTTT.

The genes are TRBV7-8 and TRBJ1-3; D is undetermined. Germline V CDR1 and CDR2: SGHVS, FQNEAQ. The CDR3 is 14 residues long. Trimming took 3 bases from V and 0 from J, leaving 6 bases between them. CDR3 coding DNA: TGTGCCAGCAGCTTGACTGACTCTGGAAACACCATATATTTT. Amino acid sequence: CASSLTDSGNTIYF.

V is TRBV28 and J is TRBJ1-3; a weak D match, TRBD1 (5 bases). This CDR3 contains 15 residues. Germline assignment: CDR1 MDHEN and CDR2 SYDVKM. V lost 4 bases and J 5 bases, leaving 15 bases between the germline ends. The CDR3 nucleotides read TGTGCCAGCAGTTCTACAGGCACCTTTCGAAACACCATATATTTT. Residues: CASSSTGTFRNTIYF.

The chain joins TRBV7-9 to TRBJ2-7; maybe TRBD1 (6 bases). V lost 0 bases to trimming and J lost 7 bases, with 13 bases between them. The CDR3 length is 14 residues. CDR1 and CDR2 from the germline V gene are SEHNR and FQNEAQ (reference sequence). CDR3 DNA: TGTGCCAGCAGCTTAGCCCACCAGGGGTCGGAGCAGTACTTC. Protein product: CASSLAHQGSEQYF. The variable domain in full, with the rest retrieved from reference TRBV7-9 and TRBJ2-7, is DTGVSQNPRHKITKRGQNVTFRCDPISEHNRLYWYRQTLGQGPEFLTYFQNEAQLEKSRLLSDRFSAERPKGSFSTLEIQRTEQGDSAMYLCASSLAHQGSEQYFGPGTRLTVT.

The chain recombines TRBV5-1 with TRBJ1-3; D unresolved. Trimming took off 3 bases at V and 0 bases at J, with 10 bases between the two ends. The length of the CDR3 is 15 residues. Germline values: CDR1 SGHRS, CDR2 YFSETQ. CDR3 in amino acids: CASSSTPASGNTIYF. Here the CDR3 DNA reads TGCGCCAGCAGCTCCACTCCAGCCTCTGGAAACACCATATATTTT.

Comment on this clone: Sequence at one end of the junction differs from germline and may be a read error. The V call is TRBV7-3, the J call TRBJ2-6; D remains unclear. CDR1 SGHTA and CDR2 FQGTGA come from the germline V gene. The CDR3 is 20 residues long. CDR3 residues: CASSFPNKVEARSEANVLTF. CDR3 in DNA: TGTGCCAGCAGCTTCCCTAATAAGGTAGAGGCCCGCTCTGAGGCCAACGTCCTGACTTTC.

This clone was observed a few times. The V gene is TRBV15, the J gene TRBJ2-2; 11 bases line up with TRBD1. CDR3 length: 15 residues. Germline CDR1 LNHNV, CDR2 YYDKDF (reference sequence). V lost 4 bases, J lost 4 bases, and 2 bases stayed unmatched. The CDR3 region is CATSKGTGGTGELFF. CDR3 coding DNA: TGTGCCACCAGCAAGGGGACAGGGGGCACCGGGGAGCTGTTTTTT. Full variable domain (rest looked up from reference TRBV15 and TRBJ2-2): DAMVIQNPRYQVTQFGKPVTLSCSQTLNHNVMYWYQQKSSQAPKLLFHYYDKDFNNEADTPDNFQSRRPNTSFCFLDIRSPGLGDTAMYLCATSKGTGGTGELFFGEGSRLTVL.

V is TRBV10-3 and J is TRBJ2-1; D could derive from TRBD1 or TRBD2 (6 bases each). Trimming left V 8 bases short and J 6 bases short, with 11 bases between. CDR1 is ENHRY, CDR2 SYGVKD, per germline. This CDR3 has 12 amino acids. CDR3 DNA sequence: TGTGCCATCGGGAAGGGGGGCAATGAGCAGTTCTTC. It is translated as CAIGKGGNEQFF.